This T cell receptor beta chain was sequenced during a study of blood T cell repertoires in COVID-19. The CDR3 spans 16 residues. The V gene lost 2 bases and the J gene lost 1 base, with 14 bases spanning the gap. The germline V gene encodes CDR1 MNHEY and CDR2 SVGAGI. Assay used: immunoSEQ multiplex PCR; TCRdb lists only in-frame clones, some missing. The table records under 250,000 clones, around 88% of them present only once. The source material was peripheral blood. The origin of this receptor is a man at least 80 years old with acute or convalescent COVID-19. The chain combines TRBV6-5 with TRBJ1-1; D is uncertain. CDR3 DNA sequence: TGTGCCAGCAGTTACGCAAGCCGGAGAGCGAACACTGAAGCTTTCTTT. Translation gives CASSYASRRANTEAFF.